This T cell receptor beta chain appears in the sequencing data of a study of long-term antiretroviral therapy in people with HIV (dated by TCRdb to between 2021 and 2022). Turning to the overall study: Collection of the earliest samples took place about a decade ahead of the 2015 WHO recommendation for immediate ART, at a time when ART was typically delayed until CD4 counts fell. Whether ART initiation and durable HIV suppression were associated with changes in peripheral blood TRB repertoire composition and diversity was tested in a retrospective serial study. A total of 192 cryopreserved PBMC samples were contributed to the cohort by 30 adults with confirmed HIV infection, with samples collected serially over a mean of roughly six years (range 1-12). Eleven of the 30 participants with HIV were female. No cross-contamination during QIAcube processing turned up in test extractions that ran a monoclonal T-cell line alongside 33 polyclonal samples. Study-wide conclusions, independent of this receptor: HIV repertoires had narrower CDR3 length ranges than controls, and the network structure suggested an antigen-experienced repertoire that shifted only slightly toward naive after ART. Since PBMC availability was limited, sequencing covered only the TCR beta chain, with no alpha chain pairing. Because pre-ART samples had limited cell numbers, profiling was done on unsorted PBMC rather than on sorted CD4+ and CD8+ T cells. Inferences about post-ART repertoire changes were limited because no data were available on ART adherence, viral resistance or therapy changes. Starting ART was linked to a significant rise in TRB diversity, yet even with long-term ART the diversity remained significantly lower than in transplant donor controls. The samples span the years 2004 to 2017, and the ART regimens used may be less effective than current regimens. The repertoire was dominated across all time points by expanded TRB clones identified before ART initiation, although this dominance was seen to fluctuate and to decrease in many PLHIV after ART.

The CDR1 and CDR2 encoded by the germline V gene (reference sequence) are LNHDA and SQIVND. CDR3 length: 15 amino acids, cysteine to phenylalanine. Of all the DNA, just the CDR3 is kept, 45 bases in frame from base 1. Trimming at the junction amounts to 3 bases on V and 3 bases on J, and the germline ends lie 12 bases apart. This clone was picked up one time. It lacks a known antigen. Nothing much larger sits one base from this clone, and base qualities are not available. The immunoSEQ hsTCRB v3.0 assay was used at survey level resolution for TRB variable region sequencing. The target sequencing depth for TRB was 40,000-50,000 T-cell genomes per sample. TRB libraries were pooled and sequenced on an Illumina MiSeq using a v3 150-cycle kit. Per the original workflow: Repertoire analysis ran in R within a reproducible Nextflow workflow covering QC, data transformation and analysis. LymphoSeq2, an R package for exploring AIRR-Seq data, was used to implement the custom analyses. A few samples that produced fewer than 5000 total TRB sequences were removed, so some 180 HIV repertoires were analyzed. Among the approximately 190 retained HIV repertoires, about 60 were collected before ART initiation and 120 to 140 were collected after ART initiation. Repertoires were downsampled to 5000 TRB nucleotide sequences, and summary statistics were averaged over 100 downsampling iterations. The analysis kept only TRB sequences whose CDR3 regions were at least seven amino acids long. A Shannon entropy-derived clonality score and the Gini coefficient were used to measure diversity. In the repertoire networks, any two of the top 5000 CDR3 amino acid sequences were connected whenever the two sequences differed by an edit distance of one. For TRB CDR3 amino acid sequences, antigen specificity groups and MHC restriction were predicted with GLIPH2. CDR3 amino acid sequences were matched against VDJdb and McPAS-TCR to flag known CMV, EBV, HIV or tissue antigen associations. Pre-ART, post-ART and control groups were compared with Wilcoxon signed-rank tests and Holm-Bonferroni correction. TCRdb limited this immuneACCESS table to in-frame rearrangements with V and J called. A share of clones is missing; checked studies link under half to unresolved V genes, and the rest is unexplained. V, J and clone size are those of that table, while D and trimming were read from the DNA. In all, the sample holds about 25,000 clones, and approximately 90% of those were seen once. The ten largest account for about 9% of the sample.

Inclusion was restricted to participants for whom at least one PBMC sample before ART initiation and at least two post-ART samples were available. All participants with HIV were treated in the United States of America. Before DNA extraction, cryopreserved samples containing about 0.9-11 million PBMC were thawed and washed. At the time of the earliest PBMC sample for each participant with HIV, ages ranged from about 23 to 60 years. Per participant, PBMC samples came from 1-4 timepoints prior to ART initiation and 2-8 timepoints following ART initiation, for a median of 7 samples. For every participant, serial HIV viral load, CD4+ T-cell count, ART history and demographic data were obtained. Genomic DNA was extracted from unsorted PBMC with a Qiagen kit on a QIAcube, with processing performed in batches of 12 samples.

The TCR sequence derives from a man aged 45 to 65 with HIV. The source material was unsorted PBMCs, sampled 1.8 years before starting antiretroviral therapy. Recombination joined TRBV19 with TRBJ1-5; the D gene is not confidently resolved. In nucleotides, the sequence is TGTGCCAGTAGTATGAGGAGGGAGGTCAATCAGCCCCAGCATTTT. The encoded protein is CASSMRREVNQPQHF.